The 17 T cell receptor beta chains in this list originate from one sample, sequenced in a study of cytomegalovirus exposure and HLA in healthy donors. TCRdb's copy holds only in-frame clones and misses some; the assay was immunoSEQ multiplex PCR. The table has roughly 120,000 clones, about 83% seen once. The sample taken for sequencing was PBMCs. These TCRs come from a man aged 18 to 30 in good health and CMV-seronegative.

The genes are TRBV9 and TRBJ2-7, with TRBD2 as a possible D gene (7 bases). There are 14 residues in the CDR3. The germline CDR1 and CDR2 sequences are SGDLS and YYNGEE. Trimming took off 6 bases at V and 7 bases at J, with 20 bases between the two ends. The CDR3: CASTFDGGPQEQYF. The DNA of the CDR3 is TGTGCCAGCACCTTCGACGGGGGGCCACAGGAGCAGTACTTC. Full variable domain (rest looked up from reference TRBV9 and TRBJ2-7): DSGVTQTPKHLITATGQRVTLRCSPRSGDLSVYWYQQSLDQGLQFLIQYYNGEERAKGNILERFSAQQFPDLHSELNLSSLELGDSALYFCASTFDGGPQEQYFGPGTRLTVT.

This clone has a single count. The J gene is TRBJ2-2, the V gene TRBV9; TRBD2 matches 7 bases. CDR1 is SGDLS, CDR2 YYNGEE, per germline. The CDR3 runs 14 residues. After removal of 4 bases from V and 5 bases from J, the junction contained 5 bases not matched to a gene. CDR3 amino acids: CASSSGTSTGELFF. The CDR3 nucleotides are TGTGCCAGCAGCAGCGGGACTTCAACCGGGGAGCTGTTTTTT.

This clone showed up just a few times. The DNA of the CDR3 is TGTGCCAGCAGTCGCCCCGGGGGGGCAGGCTACGAGCAGTACTTC. This translates into CASSRPGGAGYEQYF. The chain has TRBV6-5 and TRBJ2-7, with 8 nucleotides matching TRBD2. CDR1 MNHEY and CDR2 SVGAGI come from the germline V gene. The CDR3 is made up of 15 amino acids. The V gene end was trimmed by 5 bases and the J gene end by 3 bases; junction bases not matched to a gene: 9.

The chain combines TRBV9 with TRBJ1-3; 9 bases map to TRBD1. The CDR3 extends over 18 amino acids. The V segment lost 4 bases and the J segment 1 base; nucleotides outside the gene matches: 12. CDR1 and CDR2 from the germline V gene are SGDLS and YYNGEE. The CDR3 reads CASSPLGTGQGSGNTIYF. CDR3 in DNA: TGTGCCAGCAGCCCCCTCGGTACGGGACAGGGTTCTGGAAACACCATATATTTT.

The gene calls are TRBV30 and TRBJ1-2; 8 bases fit TRBD1. The J segment lost 4 bases and the V segment lost 7 bases, leaving 8 bases of the junction unmatched. This CDR3 region has 13 residues. Per germline, CDR1 GTSNPN and CDR2 SVGIG (reference sequence). This CDR3 is CAYYEQGGYGYTF. The CDR3 DNA reads as TGTGCCTACTATGAACAGGGGGGCTATGGCTACACCTTC.

This clone was seen a handful of times. The chain joins TRBV7-9 to TRBJ2-7, with 7 nucleotides matching TRBD2. The germline gives CDR1 SEHNR, CDR2 FQNEAQ (reference sequence). CDR3 length: 14 residues. V shed 5 bases, J shed 2 bases, and the junction held 6 bases outside the gene matches. Written as DNA, the CDR3 is TGTGCCAGCAGCGGGGAGGGCAGGGCCTACGAGCAGTACTTC. Translating gives CASSGEGRAYEQYF.

This sequence joins TRBV27 and TRBJ2-5; TRBD2 matches at 16 bases. Germline CDR1 is MNHEY and CDR2 is SMNVEV (reference sequence). V lost 5 bases to trimming and J lost 5 bases; unmatched junction nucleotides: 11. The CDR3 runs to 18 residues. This CDR3 is CASSAEGLAGGPSETQYF. The CDR3 DNA sequence: TGTGCCAGCAGTGCAGAGGGACTAGCGGGGGGGCCTTCGGAGACCCAGTACTTC.

The chain uses TRBV30 and TRBJ2-3; 13 bases are shared with TRBD2. Trimming removed 4 bases from V and 4 bases from J; junction bases left unmatched: 17. The CDR3 runs to 19 residues. The germline CDR1 and CDR2 sequences are GTSNPN and SVGIG (reference sequence). The CDR3 region has the DNA TGTGCCTGGATGGACCCTGGGACATTCGGACTAGCGGGAGCAGATACGCAGTATTTT. The encoded protein is CAWMDPGTFGLAGADTQYF. Variable domain in full (rest from reference TRBV30 and TRBJ2-3): SQTIHQWPATLVQPVGSPLSLECTVEGTSNPNLYWYRQAAGRGLQLLFYSVGIGQISSEVPQNLSASRPQDRQFILSSKKLLLSDSGFYLCAWMDPGTFGLAGADTQYFGPGTRLTVL.

V gene TRBV7-8 combines with J gene TRBJ2-2; D not certain. The V end lost 6 bases, the J end lost 1 base, and 12 bases lay between the germline ends. The CDR3 is made up of 15 amino acids. CDR1 is SGHVS and CDR2 is FQNEAQ in the germline V gene. In DNA form, the CDR3 reads TGTGCCAGCAGTCCTATTCGACAGAACACCGGGGAGCTGTTTTTT. It specifies CASSPIRQNTGELFF.

This clone appeared once. This sequence joins TRBV10-3 and TRBJ2-7; 12 positions agree with TRBD2. Germline loops: CDR1 ENHRY, CDR2 SYGVKD. V was pared by 3 bases and J by 4 bases, with 7 bases of the junction left unmatched. CDR3 length: 16 residues. The CDR3 loop reads CAISDHASGGAYEQYF. CDR3 nucleotides: TGTGCCATCAGTGACCACGCTAGCGGGGGGGCGTACGAGCAGTACTTC.

The chain has TRBV19 and TRBJ2-3, with TRBD2 identical over 10 bases. J lost 3 bases, V lost 5 bases, and 5 bases had no gene match. From germline, CDR1 is LNHDA and CDR2 SQIVND (reference sequence). This CDR3 spans 15 amino acids. CDR3 nucleotide sequence: TGTGCCAGTAGTTCAACTAGCGGGATAACAGATACGCAGTATTTT. It encodes CASSSTSGITDTQYF.

The genes are TRBV29-1 and TRBJ1-1; 7 nucleotides match TRBD1. This CDR3 has 14 amino acids. The junction had 4 bases not matched to a gene; V was cut back by 3 bases and J by 0 bases. CDR1 SQVTM and CDR2 ANQGSEA come from the germline V gene. CDR3 DNA sequence: TGCAGCGTTGATTTCAGGGGGGTGAACACTGAAGCTTTCTTT. It encodes CSVDFRGVNTEAFF.

This clone was observed a handful of times. The chain links TRBV10-2 to TRBJ2-7, with TRBD1 matching over 7 bases. Germline assignment: CDR1 WSHSY and CDR2 SAAADI. V shed 8 bases and J 1 base; nucleotides not matched to a gene: 5. The CDR3 is 13 amino acids. DNA for the CDR3: TGCGCCAGCCTCGACAGGGCGTCCTACGAGCAGTACTTC. Translation: CASLDRASYEQYF.

The chain joins TRBV2 to TRBJ1-6; TRBD1 aligns across 12 bases. The V gene's germline CDR1 is SNHLY and CDR2 FYNNEI. V gave up 6 bases and J gave up 1 base; unmatched junction bases: 4. The CDR3 runs 17 residues. CDR3 in amino acids: CASRGTGGLSYNSPLHF. The CDR3, as DNA: TGTGCCAGCAGGGGGACAGGGGGCCTTTCCTATAATTCACCCCTCCACTTT.

The rearrangement links TRBV14 to TRBJ2-3; D call uncertain. Between the trimmed V and J ends, which lost 0 bases and 0 bases, there was a span of 4 bases. The CDR3 consists of 14 residues. CDR1 is SGHDN, CDR2 FVKESK, per germline. CDR3: CASSQDTSTDTQYF. DNA for the CDR3: TGTGCCAGCAGCCAAGATACAAGCACAGATACGCAGTATTTT.

This clone was seen just once. CDR3 loop: CASSLEGGASSGNTIYF. The DNA of the CDR3 is TGTGCCAGCAGCTTAGAGGGGGGGGCTAGCTCTGGAAACACCATATATTTT. The rearrangement joins TRBV7-8 to TRBJ1-3; possible D gene TRBD1, 6 bases. The CDR3 totals 17 residues. CDR1 SGHVS and CDR2 FQNEAQ come from the germline V gene. Trimming took off 1 base at V and 0 bases at J, with 13 bases between the two ends.

This clone was recorded only once. The CDR3 region is CASSLAGYGNTIYF. CDR3 sequence (DNA): TGCGCCAGCAGCTTGGCAGGGTACGGAAACACCATATATTTT. This chain links TRBV5-1 with TRBJ1-3; a weak D match, TRBD1 (5 bases). Germline V gene data show CDR1 as SGHRS and CDR2 as YFSETQ. The ends were cut back, 0 bases at V and 4 bases at J, with 8 bases in the middle. CDR3 length equals 14 residues.